This TCR beta chain was found in a study of CD8 T cells in ankylosing spondylitis (dated by TCRdb to about 2017). As for the study more broadly: To find TCR variants linked to disease, the study profiled T cell receptor beta repertoires in ankylosing spondylitis patients and healthy donors. The full study cohort comprised roughly 24 ankylosing spondylitis patients and around 100 healthy donors. Peripheral blood samples were taken, and synovial fluid was additionally collected from ankylosing spondylitis patients. Beyond this particular receptor, the publication reports: According to the report, matched synovial fluid samples from ankylosing spondylitis patients were significantly enriched for the disease-linked clones. Blood from ankylosing spondylitis patients appeared to be characterized by a TCR beta motif composed of eight highly homologous amino acid variants. Some of the motif variants had been reported before in the synovial fluid and blood of reactive arthritis patients, a finding that suggests common disease-initiation mechanisms. In peripheral blood, the disease-linked clones were found at relatively low frequencies and had a CD8+ phenotype.

The instrument was an Illumina HiSeq 2500. Quantitative 5'-RACE with molecular barcodes was the method used to prepare the TCR beta libraries. Turning to the authors' computational methods: A new computational method based on a probabilistic model of VDJ rearrangement was used to identify disease-linked TCR variants. The public reads were quality trimmed at Q25 with fastp and then assembled into clones with MiXCR by TCRdb, keeping productive beta chains. Rows matching on CDR3 protein sequence are summarized as one entry with the most common DNA and genes. The V and J calls were determined by TCRdb, not by the authors. The sample table contains a few hundred thousand distinct CDR3 sequences; only one count was recorded for about 13% of them. The ten top clones hold approximately 7% of the sample. The sample holds a few counts of this clonotype. Its antigen is still unknown. The sample holds no much larger clone one base away, and base qualities are not on file.

Trimming takes 5 bases from V and 3 bases from J, and the germline ends sit 22 bases apart. The CDR3 goes from the cysteine to the phenylalanine over 17 residues. This entry keeps only the CDR3 DNA: 51 bases, framed from base 1. The germline V gene (reference sequence) specifies SEHNR as CDR1 and FQNEAQ as CDR2. The rearranged chain carries TRBV7-9 and TRBJ1-1, with the D gene not confidently named. The source is a male donor with ankylosing spondylitis. Specimen: blood, either unsorted or a sorted T cell fraction (not recorded which). The CDR3 loop reads CASSQKWEARLDTEAFF. The nucleotides read TGTGCCAGCAGCCAAAAATGGGAAGCCCGATTGGACACTGAAGCTTTCTTT.